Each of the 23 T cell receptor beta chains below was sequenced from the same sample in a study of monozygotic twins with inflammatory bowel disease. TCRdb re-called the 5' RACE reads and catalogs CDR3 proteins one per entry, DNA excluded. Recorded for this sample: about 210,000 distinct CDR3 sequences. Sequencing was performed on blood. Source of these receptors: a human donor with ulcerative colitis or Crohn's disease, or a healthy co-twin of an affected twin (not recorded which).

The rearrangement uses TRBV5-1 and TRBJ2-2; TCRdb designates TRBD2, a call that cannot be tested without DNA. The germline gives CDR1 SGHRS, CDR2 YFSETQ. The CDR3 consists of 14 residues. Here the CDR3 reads CASRFGGPTGELFF.

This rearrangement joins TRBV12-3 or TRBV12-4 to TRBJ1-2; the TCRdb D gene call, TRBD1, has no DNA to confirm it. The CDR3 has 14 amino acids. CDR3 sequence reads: CASSARQGATSYTF.

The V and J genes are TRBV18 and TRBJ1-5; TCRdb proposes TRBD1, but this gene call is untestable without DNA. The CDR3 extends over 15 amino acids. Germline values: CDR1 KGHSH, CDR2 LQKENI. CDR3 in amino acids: CASSPGGNSNQPQHF.

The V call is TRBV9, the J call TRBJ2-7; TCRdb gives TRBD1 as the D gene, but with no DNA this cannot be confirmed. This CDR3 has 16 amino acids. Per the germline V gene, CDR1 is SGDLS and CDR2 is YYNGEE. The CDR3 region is CASSAIPGQGTYEQYF. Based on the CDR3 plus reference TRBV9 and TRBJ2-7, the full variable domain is DSGVTQTPKHLITATGQRVTLRCSPRSGDLSVYWYQQSLDQGLQFLIQYYNGEERAKGNILERFSAQQFPDLHSELNLSSLELGDSALYFCASSAIPGQGTYEQYFGPGTRLTVT.

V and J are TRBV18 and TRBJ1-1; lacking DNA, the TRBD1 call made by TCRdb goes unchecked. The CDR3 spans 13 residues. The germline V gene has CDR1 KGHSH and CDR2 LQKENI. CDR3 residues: CATQQGTNTDAFF. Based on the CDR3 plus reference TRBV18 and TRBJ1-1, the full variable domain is NAGVMQNPRHLVRRRGQEARLRCSPMKGHSHVYWYRQLPEEGLKFMVYLQKENIIDESGMPKERFSAEFPKEGPSILRIQQVVRGDSAAYFCATQQGTNTDAFFGQGTRLTVV.

The CDR3 sequence is CASSHPMGDYGYTF. This chain connects TRBV4-2 to TRBJ1-2; TCRdb returns TRBD1, unconfirmable since there is no DNA. Per the germline V gene, CDR1 is LGHNA and CDR2 is YNFKEQ. The length of the CDR3 is 14 residues.

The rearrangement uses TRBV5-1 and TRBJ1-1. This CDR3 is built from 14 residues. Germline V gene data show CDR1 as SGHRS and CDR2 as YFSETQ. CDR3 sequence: CASNLDSTNTEAFF.

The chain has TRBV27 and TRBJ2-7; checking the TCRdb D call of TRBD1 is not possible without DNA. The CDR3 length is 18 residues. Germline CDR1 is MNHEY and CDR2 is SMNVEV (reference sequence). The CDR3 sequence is CASSPGPSVPGTAYEQYF.

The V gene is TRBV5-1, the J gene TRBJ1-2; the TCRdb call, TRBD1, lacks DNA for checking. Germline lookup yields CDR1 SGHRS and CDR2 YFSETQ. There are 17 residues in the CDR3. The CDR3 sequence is CASSLNTGLGANYGYTF.

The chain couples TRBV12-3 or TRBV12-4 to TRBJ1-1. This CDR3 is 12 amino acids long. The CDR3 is CASSVWDTEAFF.

The CDR3 sequence: CASSLGPGSYEQYF. V and J are TRBV5-1 and TRBJ2-7; TCRdb gives TRBD1 as the D gene, but with no DNA this cannot be confirmed. The CDR3 sequence is 14 residues long. Germline V CDR1 and CDR2: SGHRS, YFSETQ.

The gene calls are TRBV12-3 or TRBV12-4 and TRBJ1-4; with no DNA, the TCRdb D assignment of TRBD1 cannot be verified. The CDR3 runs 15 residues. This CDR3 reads CASSLGSGMGEKLFF.

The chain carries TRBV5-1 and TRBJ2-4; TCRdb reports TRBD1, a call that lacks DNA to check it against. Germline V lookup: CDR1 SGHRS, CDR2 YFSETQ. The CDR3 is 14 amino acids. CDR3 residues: CASSPGTGQNIQYF.

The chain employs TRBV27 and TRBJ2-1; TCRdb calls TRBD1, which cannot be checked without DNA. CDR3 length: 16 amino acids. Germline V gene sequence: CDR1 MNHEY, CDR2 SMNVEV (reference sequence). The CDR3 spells CASSSPWGTGNNEQFF.

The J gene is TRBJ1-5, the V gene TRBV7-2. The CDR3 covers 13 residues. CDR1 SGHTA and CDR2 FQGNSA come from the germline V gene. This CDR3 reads CASSLVGNQPQHF.

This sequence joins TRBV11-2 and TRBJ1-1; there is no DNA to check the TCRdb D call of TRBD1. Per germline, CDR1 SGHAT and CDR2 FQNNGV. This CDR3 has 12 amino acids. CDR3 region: CASSKGQAEAFF.

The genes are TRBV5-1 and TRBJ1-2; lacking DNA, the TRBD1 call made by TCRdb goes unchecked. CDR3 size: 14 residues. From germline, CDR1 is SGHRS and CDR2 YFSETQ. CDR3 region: CASSRTTGNYGYTF.

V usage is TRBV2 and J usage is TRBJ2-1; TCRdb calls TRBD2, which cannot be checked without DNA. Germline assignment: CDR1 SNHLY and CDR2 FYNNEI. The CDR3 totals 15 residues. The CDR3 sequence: CASSGFQRGAGEQFF.

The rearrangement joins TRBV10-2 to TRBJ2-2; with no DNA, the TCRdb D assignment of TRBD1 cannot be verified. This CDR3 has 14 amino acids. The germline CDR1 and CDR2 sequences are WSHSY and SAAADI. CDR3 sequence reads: CASTGGGRTGELFF.

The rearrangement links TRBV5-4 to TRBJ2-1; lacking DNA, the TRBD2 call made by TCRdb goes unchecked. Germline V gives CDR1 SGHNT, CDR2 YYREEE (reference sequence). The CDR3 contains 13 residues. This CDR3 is CASSQSLEYEQFF.

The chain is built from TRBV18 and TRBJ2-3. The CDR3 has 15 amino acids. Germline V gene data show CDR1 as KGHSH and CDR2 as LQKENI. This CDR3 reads CASSPQDGLVDTQYF.

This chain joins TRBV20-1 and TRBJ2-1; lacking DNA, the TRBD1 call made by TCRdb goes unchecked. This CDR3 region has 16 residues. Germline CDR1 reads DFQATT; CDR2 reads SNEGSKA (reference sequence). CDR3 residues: CSARDPTGRVVNEQFF.

The CDR3 loop reads CSARAGPRGNYGDTQYF. The chain has TRBV20-1 and TRBJ2-3; TCRdb designates TRBD2, a call that cannot be tested without DNA. This CDR3 has 17 residues. Germline CDR1 reads DFQATT; CDR2 reads SNEGSKA (reference sequence).